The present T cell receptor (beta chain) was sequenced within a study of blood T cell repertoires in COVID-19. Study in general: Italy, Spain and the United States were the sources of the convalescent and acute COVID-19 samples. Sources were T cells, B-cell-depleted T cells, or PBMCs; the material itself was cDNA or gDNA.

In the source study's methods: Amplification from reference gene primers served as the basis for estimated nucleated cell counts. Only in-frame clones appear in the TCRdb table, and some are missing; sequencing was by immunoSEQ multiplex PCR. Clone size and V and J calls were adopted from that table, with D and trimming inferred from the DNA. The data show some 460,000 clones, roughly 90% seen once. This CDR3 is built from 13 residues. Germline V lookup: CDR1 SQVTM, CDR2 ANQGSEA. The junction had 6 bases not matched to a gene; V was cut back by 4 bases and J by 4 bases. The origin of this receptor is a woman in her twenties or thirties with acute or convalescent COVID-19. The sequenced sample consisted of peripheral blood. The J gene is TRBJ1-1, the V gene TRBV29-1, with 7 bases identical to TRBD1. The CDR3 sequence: CSVARGRGTEAFF. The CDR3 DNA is TGCAGCGTTGCAAGGGGGCGCGGCACTGAAGCTTTCTTT.